These T cell receptor beta chains were read from a single sample in a study of shared clonotypes between healthy human individuals. The data were produced by immunoSEQ multiplex PCR, yet TCRdb's version contains in-frame clones alone and is incomplete. Of millions of clones in the sample, about 95% were seen once. Material: naive CD8+ T cells sorted from blood. The receptors were sampled from a man aged 18 to 29 in good health. Both conserved end residues are part of each CDR3.

j_call v_call cdr3_aa
TRBJ1-1 TRBV4-1 CASSHLGTLLTEAFF
TRBJ2-1 TRBV4-3 CASSQERASGRYNEQFF
TRBJ2-7 TRBV27 CASSQVSGTGSSEQYF
TRBJ1-3 TRBV15 CATSATGDNRNTIYF
TRBJ2-7 TRBV6-5 CASSYLQGYEQYF
TRBJ2-7 TRBV7-9 CASSQSRDRTSSYEQYF
TRBJ2-7 TRBV4-3 CASSQDLDLYEQYF
TRBJ1-2 TRBV6-1 CASKQPNYGYTF
TRBJ2-1 TRBV27 CASSRGLATYNEQFF
TRBJ2-3 TRBV7-3 CASSLTGWGLDTQYF
TRBJ2-7 TRBV25-1 CASMWTVSYEQYF
TRBJ2-7 TRBV19 CASSKSGMEAYEQYF
TRBJ2-7 TRBV29-1 CSVEVDSYEQYF
TRBJ2-2 TRBV4-1 CASRKGIAGDVGELFF
TRBJ2-3 TRBV7-9 CASSPPGTSGESTDTQYF
TRBJ2-7 TRBV28 CASRFLQREIDEQYF
TRBJ2-7 TRBV5-4 CASSLPGLGTGEQYF
TRBJ2-7 TRBV7-9 CASSSKTHYEQYF
TRBJ2-7 TRBV6-5 CASSYGTSPYEQYF
TRBJ1-1 TRBV27 CASTPGGVNTEAFF
TRBJ1-1 TRBV27 CASSLIGGWNTEAFF
TRBJ2-1 TRBV25-1 CASSRGGSTFHNEQFF
TRBJ2-7 TRBV9 CASSSRDISYEQYF
TRBJ2-7 TRBV27 CASSPGTAGFYEQYF
TRBJ2-3 TRBV4-1 CASSHGTGGTDTQYF